The 21 T cell receptor beta chains given below trace back to one sample, sequenced in a study of blood T cells in healthy people across ages. Primers used in a second PCR of about 6 to 11 cycles were a sample-barcoded 5' primer and a J-beta primer mix. From the 5' RACE reads, TCRdb called clonotypes with MiXCR, one entry per CDR3 protein. The repertoire holds under 1,000,000 distinct CDR3 sequences, with about half as singletons. Sequencing was done on a sample of blood. The receptor source for this set is an elderly man in good health.

V usage is TRBV7-2 and J usage is TRBJ2-1, with 9 bases identical to TRBD2. CDR1 and CDR2 from the germline V gene are SGHTA and FQGNSA. This CDR3 is built from 19 residues. J was trimmed by 3 bases and V by 5 bases; bases with no gene match: 17. Here the CDR3 reads CASSQRAYLAGEVYNEQFF. In DNA form, the CDR3 reads TGTGCCAGCAGCCAACGAGCGTACTTAGCGGGAGAGGTCTACAATGAGCAGTTCTTC.

Worth noting for this clonotype: This may arise from a read error, as a much more abundant clone is one base away. V usage is TRBV20-1 and J usage is TRBJ2-3, with 9 bases that match TRBD1. Germline CDR1 DFQATT, CDR2 SNEGSKA (reference sequence). The CDR3 extends over 13 amino acids. The CDR3 DNA reads as TGCAGTGCTATGACAGGGGGAGCGGATACGCGGTATTTT. It encodes CSAMTGGADTRYF.

This chain links TRBV25-1 with TRBJ2-7; TRBD1 is a possible D gene (5 bases). This CDR3 spans 14 amino acids. The V and J ends lost 0 bases and 1 base respectively, with 7 bases between them. Germline-derived CDR1 and CDR2 are MGHDK and SYGVNS. The CDR3: CASSEYAGSYEQYF. The CDR3 region has the DNA TGTGCCAGCAGTGAATATGCAGGGTCCTACGAGCAGTACTTC.

The rearrangement uses TRBV5-1 and TRBJ1-1, with 9 bases that match TRBD1. The V and J ends lost 3 bases and 0 bases, in that order; junction bases with no gene match: 3. Germline-derived CDR1 and CDR2 are SGHRS and YFSETQ. The length of the CDR3 is 15 residues. The CDR3 nucleotides are TGCGCCAGCAGCTGGACAGGGGCGGTGAACACTGAAGCTTTCTTT. It encodes CASSWTGAVNTEAFF.

This clonotype was recorded at least ten times. The chain links TRBV6-1 to TRBJ2-6, with unresolved D. Germline V lookup: CDR1 MNHNS, CDR2 SASEGT. The CDR3 runs 18 residues. V shed 3 bases and J shed 4 bases, with 19 bases lying between them. The CDR3 spells CASSDWVGGALGANVLTF. CDR3 sequence (DNA): TGTGCCAGCAGTGACTGGGTTGGTGGTGCTTTGGGGGCCAACGTCCTGACTTTC.

In this sample, this clonotype turned up a few times. The genes are TRBV27 and TRBJ2-7; D may be TRBD1 (6 bases). V lost 6 bases and J lost 3, with 15 bases in between. The CDR3 is 14 residues long. The V gene's germline CDR1 is MNHEY and CDR2 SMNVEV (reference sequence). The DNA for the CDR3 is TGTGCCAGCAGGGCTCGGACAGATCGCTACGAGCAGTACTTC. Protein sequence: CASRARTDRYEQYF.

The chain recombines TRBV12-3 or TRBV12-4 with TRBJ2-1, with TRBD2 matching 8 bases. This CDR3 comprises 18 residues. Unmatched junction bases numbered 18, after V lost 5 bases and J lost 6 bases. CDR3 coding DNA: TGTGCCAGCAGTGGGGAACCTGGGACTAGAGGGAGTGCCAATGAGCAGTTCTTC. It specifies CASSGEPGTRGSANEQFF.

V is TRBV30 and J is TRBJ2-1; D gene unclear. Looked up from germline, CDR1 is GTSNPN and CDR2 is SVGIG (reference sequence). Trimming pared 3 bases from V and 3 bases from J, leaving 6 bases between. CDR3 length equals 12 residues. The CDR3 loop is CAWRDNYNEQFF. CDR3 DNA: TGTGCCTGGAGAGACAACTACAATGAGCAGTTCTTC.

This clonotype came up a few times. The chain uses TRBV9 and TRBJ1-2, with a weak D call TRBD1 (5 bases). The CDR3 covers 13 residues. The germline V and J ends were trimmed by 0 bases and 8 bases, with 11 bases remaining between them. Germline CDR1 reads SGDLS; CDR2 reads YYNGEE. CDR3 sequence reads: CASSVAQEDGYTF. CDR3 coding DNA: TGTGCCAGCAGCGTAGCACAGGAAGACGGCTACACCTTC.

The chain employs TRBV7-2 and TRBJ1-4; D is uncertain. The CDR3 totals 13 residues. V was clipped by 5 bases and J by 8 bases, with 12 bases between them. From germline, CDR1 is SGHTA and CDR2 FQGNSA. CDR3 region: CASSPGETEKLFF. CDR3 DNA sequence: TGTGCCAGCAGCCCCGGGGAGACGGAAAAACTGTTTTTT.

This chain uses TRBV27 with TRBJ2-1, with 7 bases lining up with TRBD2. The CDR3 extends over 15 amino acids. The ends lost 7 bases at V and 8 bases at J; junction bases unmatched: 14. CDR1 is MNHEY and CDR2 is SMNVEV in the germline V gene (reference sequence). The CDR3 region is CASKAGRTAVYEQFF. The CDR3 coding sequence is TGTGCCAGCAAAGCGGGACGGACGGCGGTATATGAGCAGTTCTTC.

This clonotype was observed a few times. The chain uses TRBV10-3 and TRBJ2-5, with TRBD1 identical over 7 bases. V gave up 3 bases and J gave up 7 bases; unmatched junction bases: 5. Germline CDR1 and CDR2: ENHRY and SYGVKD. The CDR3 contains 13 residues. CDR3 residues: CAISEDRARTQYF. The CDR3 DNA reads TGTGCCATCAGTGAAGACAGGGCAAGGACCCAGTACTTC.

The CDR3 spells CASSQDPEGYEQYF. The CDR3 DNA follows: TGTGCCAGCAGCCAAGATCCGGAGGGCTACGAGCAGTACTTC. The V gene is TRBV3-1, the J gene TRBJ2-7; a possible D gene is TRBD2 (6 bases). The CDR3 spans 14 residues. Germline CDR1 reads LGHDT; CDR2 reads YNNKEL (reference sequence). Trimming removed 0 bases at V and 3 bases at J, with 9 bases between.

This CDR3 reads CASSQDQYGYTF. For the CDR3, the DNA is TGTGCCAGCAGCCAAGATCAGTATGGCTACACCTTC. The chain recombines TRBV4-2 with TRBJ1-2; D is unresolved. Looked up from germline, CDR1 is LGHNA and CDR2 is YNFKEQ. V was shortened by 0 bases and J by 5 bases, with 4 bases between the two germline ends. This CDR3 is 12 amino acids long.

The chain carries TRBV28 and TRBJ1-4; TRBD1 matches 7 bases. The CDR3 sequence is 15 residues long. Germline CDR1 MDHEN, CDR2 SYDVKM. J was trimmed by 5 bases and V by 5 bases; bases with no gene match: 8. CDR3 coding DNA: TGTGCCAGCAGTCCACCGACAGGGTTGAATGAAAAACTGTTTTTT. This encodes CASSPPTGLNEKLFF.

This sequence joins TRBV7-2 and TRBJ2-1, with 7 bases aligning to TRBD2. The J call may be incorrect, as the DNA end agrees better with TRBJ2-7. The CDR3 spans 16 residues. Germline values: CDR1 SGHTA, CDR2 FQGNSA. CDR3 in amino acids: CASSLALGRLYNEQYF. CDR3 sequence (DNA): TGTGCCAGCAGCTTAGCTCTCGGGAGGCTGTACAATGAGCAGTACTTC.

In the case of this clonotype: One junction end does not reproduce the germline sequence, and a read error may be involved. The chain has TRBV15 and TRBJ2-1; 11 positions match TRBD2. The CDR3 totals 18 residues. From germline, CDR1 is LNHNV and CDR2 YYDKDF (reference sequence). CDR3 sequence reads: CAISMTSGITRFYNEQFF. The CDR3 nucleotides read TGTGCCATCAGCATGACTAGCGGGATAACGAGGTTCTACAATGAGCAGTTCTTC.

As concerns this clonotype: Given a much more abundant clone one base away, this may be a read error. The chain uses TRBV14 and TRBJ2-1; a weak D match, TRBD1 (5 bases). The length of the CDR3 is 14 residues. The germline CDR1 and CDR2 sequences are SGHDN and FVKESK. The CDR3 protein is CASSQEGRYNERFF. The DNA of the CDR3 is TGTGCCAGCAGCCAAGAGGGGCGGTACAATGAGCGGTTCTTC.

V usage is TRBV12-5 and J usage is TRBJ2-4; D may be TRBD1 or TRBD2 (5 bases each). The DNA end favors TRBJ2-5, so the J call may be wrong. From germline, CDR1 is LGHNT and CDR2 FRNRAP. The CDR3 loop spans 17 amino acids. Here the CDR3 DNA reads TGTGCTAGTGGTTTGGTATGGGGCCCCCAGCGCGGGGAGACCCAGTACTTC. It specifies CASGLVWGPQRGETQYF.

This sequence joins TRBV3-1 and TRBJ1-1; D gene unclear. The CDR3 covers 13 residues. Trimming took 4 bases from V and 4 from J, leaving 10 bases between them. Germline CDR1 and CDR2: LGHDT and YNNKEL (reference sequence). In DNA form, the CDR3 reads TGTGCCAGCAGCCGTAGAACCGTCACTGAAGCTTTCTTT. This gives the protein CASSRRTVTEAFF. The whole variable domain, remainder taken from reference TRBV3-1 and TRBJ1-1, is DTAVSQTPKYLVTQMGNDKSIKCEQNLGHDTMYWYKQDSKKFLKIMFSYNNKELIINETVPNRFSPKSPDKAHLNLHINSLELGDSAVYFCASSRRTVTEAFFGQGTRLTVV.

V usage is TRBV28 and J usage is TRBJ1-2; D might be TRBD1 (5 bases). The CDR3 has 11 residues. Germline V gene sequence: CDR1 MDHEN, CDR2 SYDVKM. Trimming took 9 bases from V and 7 from J, leaving 12 bases between them. The CDR3 spells CASTDIGGYTF. The CDR3 bases are TGTGCCAGTACGGACATCGGTGGCTACACCTTC.